Included here is one T cell receptor (beta chain) sequence, with context. The antigen is undetermined. The data stem from a study of T cell repertoires in cytomegalovirus infection. Across the study: TCR beta signatures that were public indicated CMV infection and matching HLA type. Study results and limitations: In two of eight donors, the top clonotype was HLA-C-restricted CMV-specific.

The ends lost 4 bases at V and 4 bases at J; junction bases unmatched: 5. The V gene's germline CDR1 is SGHNT and CDR2 YYREEE (reference sequence). The CDR3 is 15 amino acids. TCRdb re-called the reads with MiXCR, one entry per CDR3 protein. In the table there are approximately 700,000 distinct CDR3 sequences, roughly 35% of which are singletons. The sequence came from a human donor in good health (CMV status not recorded). Some clones in this sample may be carry-over from other donors' samples. V and J are TRBV5-4 and TRBJ1-4, with TRBD1 matching over 9 bases. Material for sequencing was PBMCs. Here the CDR3 reads CASSRTGDYNEKLFF. As DNA, the CDR3 is TGTGCCAGCAGCCGGACAGGGGATTATAATGAAAAACTGTTTTTT.